This T cell receptor beta chain was identified in a study of cytomegalovirus exposure and HLA in healthy donors. Study-wide results and limits: As was reported, the HLA-A and HLA-B alleles of most subjects were accurately predicted from TCR beta sequences.

Researchers ran the PCR with 60 Vbeta and 13 Jbeta primers. Using immunoSEQ multiplex PCR, the repertoire was profiled, and TCRdb retains in-frame clones only, with some absent. Here the sample spans under 200,000 clones, 68% being singletons. As to this clone: Its antigen is not known.

This receptor was obtained from a woman between 35 and 50 years old in good health and CMV-seropositive. The sequencing sample was made of PBMCs.

The DNA for the CDR3 is TGTGCCACCGGAGACAGTCAACACTATGGCTACACCTTC. Its translation is CATGDSQHYGYTF. V usage is TRBV6-5 and J usage is TRBJ1-2; D might be TRBD1 (5 bases). The CDR3 covers 13 residues. With 10 bases removed from V and 3 bases from J, the gap between germline ends came to 15 bases. The germline V gene encodes CDR1 MNHEY and CDR2 SVGAGI.